These 20 T cell receptor beta chains share one sample of origin, sequenced in a study of identical twins. MiXCR, applied by TCRdb to the 5' RACE reads, yields one record per CDR3 protein. The sample has around 250,000 distinct CDR3 sequences; 9.5% to 15% are singletons. The same specimen was also included in a second study, on yellow fever vaccine responses in identical twins.

Sequencing input: memory (CD45RO+) T cells sorted from blood. These receptor sequences come from a woman younger than 35 in good health.

This chain joins TRBV6-2 or TRBV6-3 and TRBJ2-1; 10 bases map to TRBD2. After removal of 5 bases from V and 3 bases from J, the junction contained 1 base not matched to a gene. The CDR3 spans 14 residues. Looked up from germline, CDR1 is MNHEY and CDR2 is SVGEGT. DNA of the CDR3: TGTGCCAGCAGTACTAGCGGGATCTACAATGAGCAGTTCTTC. Translated: CASSTSGIYNEQFF.

With respect to this clonotype: The junction and the germline gene differ at one end; a read error may be behind it. The chain recombines TRBV20-1 with TRBJ2-7; D assignment may be TRBD1 or TRBD2 (5 bases each). The germline CDR1 and CDR2 sequences are DFQATT and SNEGSKA (reference sequence). CDR3 length equals 13 residues. CDR3 bases: TGCAGTGCCCCCGAGACTACCGCAGGGCCTTTTCCCTTC. Its translation is CSAPETTAGPFPF.

The rearrangement joins TRBV20-1 to TRBJ2-7; possibly TRBD1 or TRBD2 for D (5 bases each). Looked up from germline, CDR1 is DFQATT and CDR2 is SNEGSKA (reference sequence). This CDR3 has 14 amino acids. Trimming pared 2 bases from V and 1 base from J, leaving 12 bases between. The CDR3 bases are TGCAGTGCTAGACCGCTTTGGGGGTCCTACGAGCAGTACTTC. It codes for CSARPLWGSYEQYF.

This clonotype was detected a few times. The chain has TRBV29-1 and TRBJ2-3, with TRBD2 matching over 16 bases. From germline, CDR1 is SQVTM and CDR2 ANQGSEA. The CDR3 contains 14 residues. The trim removed 7 bases at V and 5 bases at J, leaving 3 bases unmatched. In DNA form, the CDR3 reads TGCAGCGGAGGGACTAGCGGGAGGGGAGATACGCAGTATTTT. This encodes CSGGTSGRGDTQYF.

V and J are TRBV7-2 and TRBJ2-1; no reliable D call. Germline loops: CDR1 SGHTA, CDR2 FQGNSA. V was pared by 5 bases and J by 0 bases, with 8 bases between. The CDR3 spans 14 residues. CDR3 DNA sequence: TGTGCCAGCAGCCCGACCGGCTCCTACAATGAGCAGTTCTTC. It yields the protein CASSPTGSYNEQFF. The full variable domain, its missing parts supplied by reference TRBV7-2 and TRBJ2-1, is GAGVSQSPSNKVTEKGKDVELRCDPISGHTALYWYRQSLGQGLEFLIYFQGNSAPDKSGLPSDRFSAERTGGSVSTLTIQRTQQEDSAVYLCASSPTGSYNEQFFGPGTRLTVL.

This clonotype showed up many times. V usage is TRBV12-3 or TRBV12-4 and J usage is TRBJ2-7, with TRBD2 matching over 9 bases. The junction had 10 bases not matched to a gene; V was cut back by 4 bases and J by 3 bases. The CDR3 runs to 16 residues. CDR3 amino acids: CASSSSGRTYHYEQYF. In nucleotides, the CDR3 is TGTGCCAGCAGTTCAAGCGGGAGGACCTATCACTACGAGCAGTACTTC.

This chain links TRBV7-6 with TRBJ2-1; 11 bases map to TRBD2. The CDR3 has 15 residues. CDR1 and CDR2 (germline): SGHVS, FNYEAQ. The V and J ends lost 3 bases and 6 bases, in that order; junction bases with no gene match: 4. This CDR3 reads CASSFRTSGFNEQFF. The CDR3 DNA reads TGTGCCAGCAGCTTCAGGACTAGCGGGTTCAATGAGCAGTTCTTC. Based on the CDR3 plus reference TRBV7-6 and TRBJ2-1, the full variable domain is GAGVSQSPRYKVTKRGQDVALRCDPISGHVSLYWYRQALGQGPEFLTYFNYEAQQDKSGLPNDRFSAERPEGSISTLTIQRTEQRDSAMYRCASSFRTSGFNEQFFGPGTRLTVL.

The V call is TRBV7-3, the J call TRBJ2-3; D not certain. This CDR3 has 14 amino acids. The V and J ends lost 5 bases and 2 bases respectively, with 11 bases between them. The germline CDR1 and CDR2 sequences are SGHTA and FQGTGA. CDR3 region: CASSKKGTTDTQYF. In DNA, the CDR3 is TGTGCCAGCAGCAAAAAAGGAACCACAGATACGCAGTATTTT.

In DNA form, the CDR3 reads TGCGCCAGCAGCTTGTTGGGGTCTGAAGATACGCAGTATTTT. Translated, it gives CASSLLGSEDTQYF. The V gene is TRBV5-1, the J gene TRBJ2-3; D is undetermined. V lost 1 base and J lost 5, with 11 bases in between. Germline V gives CDR1 SGHRS, CDR2 YFSETQ. The CDR3 has 14 residues.

This chain joins TRBV27 and TRBJ2-1; 10 bases fit TRBD1. V shed 6 bases and J 7 bases; nucleotides not matched to a gene: 9. This CDR3 contains 15 residues. CDR1 and CDR2 from the germline V gene are MNHEY and SMNVEV (reference sequence). CDR3 region: CASRTSLDRGNEQFF. As DNA, the CDR3 is TGTGCCAGCAGGACCAGCTTGGACAGGGGGAATGAGCAGTTCTTC.

This clonotype showed up many times. CDR3 DNA: TGTGCCAGCAGACGGGACCTAAATCAGCCCCAGCATTTT. This translates into CASRRDLNQPQHF. The chain carries TRBV12-3 or TRBV12-4 and TRBJ1-5; tentative D call: TRBD1 (5 bases). This CDR3 is 13 amino acids long. Trimming took off 6 bases at V and 4 bases at J, with 10 bases between the two ends.

The V and J genes are TRBV4-3 and TRBJ2-3; 12 bases match TRBD2. Germline CDR1 LGHNA, CDR2 YSLEER. J lost 2 bases, V lost 4 bases, and 13 bases had no gene match. This CDR3 has 19 residues. CDR3 coding DNA: TGCGCCAGCAGCCCGAGCTTGATGCTAGCGGGAGGGCCCACAGATACGCAGTATTTT. This encodes CASSPSLMLAGGPTDTQYF.

The V gene is TRBV7-9, the J gene TRBJ2-7; perhaps TRBD2 as D (6 bases). The CDR3 consists of 15 residues. Trimming removed 5 bases at V and 2 bases at J, with 16 bases between. Germline CDR1 is SEHNR and CDR2 is FQNEAQ (reference sequence). The CDR3 nucleotides read TGTGCCAGCAGCCCTGCGCGGGGTTGGACCTACGAGCAGTACTTC. Residues: CASSPARGWTYEQYF.

This clonotype appeared a few times. The rearrangement joins TRBV7-2 to TRBJ1-1; D unresolved. The CDR3 runs to 15 residues. Germline lookup yields CDR1 SGHTA and CDR2 FQGNSA. The V end was cut by 1 base, the J end by 1 base, with 10 bases between. CDR3 amino acids: CASSLGSAGNTEAFF. CDR3 coding DNA: TGTGCCAGCAGCTTAGGGTCGGCGGGGAACACTGAAGCTTTCTTT.

In DNA form, the CDR3 reads TGCGCCAGCAGCCAAGAACCGGGCAGGGGTAATGAAAAACTGTTTTTT. Translated, it gives CASSQEPGRGNEKLFF. The chain recombines TRBV4-1 with TRBJ1-4; weak D call: TRBD1 (6 bases). The CDR3 runs 16 residues. The V gene's germline CDR1 is MGHRA and CDR2 YSYEKL. With 0 bases removed from V and 4 bases from J, the gap between germline ends came to 12 bases.

The chain carries TRBV29-1 and TRBJ2-1; TRBD2 matches at 11 bases. This CDR3 comprises 14 residues. CDR1 and CDR2 (germline): SQVTM, ANQGSEA. The V and J ends lost 4 bases and 6 bases, in that order; junction bases with no gene match: 5. DNA for the CDR3: TGCAGCGTTGGGGTAGCGGGAGGGCCCAATGAGCAGTTCTTC. This sequence encodes CSVGVAGGPNEQFF.

This clonotype was counted at least ten times. The CDR3 protein is CASSLWTSGYEQYF. The CDR3 region has the DNA TGTGCCAGCAGCTTGTGGACTAGCGGCTACGAGCAGTACTTC. This rearrangement joins TRBV5-6 to TRBJ2-7, with TRBD2 identical over 10 bases. Trimming took 1 base from V and 3 from J; bases not matched to a gene: 1. CDR3 size: 14 residues. The germline gives CDR1 SGHDT, CDR2 YYEEEE.

This clonotype occurred a few times. This sequence joins TRBV7-9 and TRBJ1-2; D not certain. Germline assignment: CDR1 SEHNR and CDR2 FQNEAQ (reference sequence). Deletions cut 1 base from V and 2 bases from J, with 14 bases between. The CDR3 is 16 amino acids. The chain's CDR3 is CASSLGWSLENYGYTF. CDR3 in DNA: TGTGCCAGCAGCTTAGGGTGGTCGCTTGAGAACTATGGCTACACCTTC.

The chain is built from TRBV10-3 and TRBJ2-1; 9 positions match TRBD2. With V trimmed by 3 bases and J by 0 bases, 9 bases remained unmatched. The CDR3 has 18 residues. Looked up from germline, CDR1 is ENHRY and CDR2 is SYGVKD. CDR3 DNA sequence: TGTGCCATCAGTGAAGTCGCTAGCGGGGCGCCCTCCTACAATGAGCAGTTCTTC. Translation: CAISEVASGAPSYNEQFF.

The chain employs TRBV12-3 or TRBV12-4 and TRBJ1-5; D remains unclear. V lost 3 bases and J 2 bases, leaving 8 bases between the germline ends. This CDR3 contains 14 residues. CDR3 protein: CASSFVIGNQPQHF. CDR3 in DNA: TGTGCCAGCAGTTTCGTAATCGGCAATCAGCCCCAGCATTTT.